These T cell receptor beta chains were read from a single sample in a study of blood T cell repertoires in COVID-19. Assay used: immunoSEQ multiplex PCR; TCRdb lists only in-frame clones, some missing. This table holds about 190,000 clones, 84% found once. The sequenced material came from peripheral blood. These TCRs come from a woman in her 70s with active or convalescent COVID-19. The CDR3 runs from the conserved cysteine through the conserved F or W. The D gene is left open where the match is weak. Clone size is given for some rows only: seen once, a few or many times, or a class if the clone is expanded.

V,D,J,size,DNA,CDR3
TRBV23-1,TRBD2,TRBJ2-1,.,TGCGCCAGCAGTCAGGAACCCGGGACTAGCGGGAGAGGCAATGAGCAGTTCTTC,CASSQEPGTSGRGNEQFF
TRBV11-2,.,TRBJ1-4,.,TGTGCCAGCAGCTTAAGGGGGACGGGAGAAAAACTGTTTTTT,CASSLRGTGEKLFF
TRBV29-1,.,TRBJ2-7,.,TGCAGCGTTGCGGCGGCAAACGAGCAGTACTTC,CSVAAANEQYF
TRBV28,.,TRBJ1-5,.,TGTGCCAGCAGCTCCCAGGCGTTCTACCTACAGCCCCAGCATTTT,CASSSQAFYLQPQHF
TRBV9,.,TRBJ2-7,few,TGTGCCAGCAGCTCCTCCGGGACTCAAAATTACGAGCAGTACTTC,CASSSSGTQNYEQYF
TRBV7-3,.,TRBJ2-2,.,TGTGCCAGCAGCTTAACATTCGAGACCGGGGAGCTGTTTTTT,CASSLTFETGELFF
TRBV6-1,TRBD1,TRBJ1-2,few,TGTGCCAGCAGTGACGCCCGACAGGGGACCAGCTATGGCTACACCTTC,CASSDARQGTSYGYTF
TRBV14,TRBD1,TRBJ1-6,.,TGTGCCAGCAGCCCGCTGACAGGGAAGAATAATTCACCCCTCCACTTT,CASSPLTGKNNSPLHF
TRBV12-1,.,TRBJ2-1,.,TGTGCCAGCAGCTTTGTAGCGGGTTCGGGCAATGAGCAGTTCTTC,CASSFVAGSGNEQFF
TRBV5-1,.,TRBJ2-1,.,TGCGCCAGCAGCTTGACTAGCCTGGGAGATGAGCAGTTCTTC,CASSLTSLGDEQFF
TRBV5-1,.,TRBJ2-3,.,TGCGCCAGCAGCCTGGACATCGGGGCAGATACGCAGTATTTT,CASSLDIGADTQYF
TRBV21-1,.,TRBJ2-7,.,TGTGCCAGCACAAGGAGACAGGGAATCTACGAGCAGTACTTC,CASTRRQGIYEQYF
TRBV20-1,TRBD2,TRBJ2-2,.,TGCAGTGCTAGTGCGGGAGGTGACACCGGGGAGCTGTTTTTT,CSASAGGDTGELFF
TRBV5-1,TRBD2,TRBJ2-1,.,TGCGCCAGCAGCTTGGTGCCTAGCGGGGCCTACAATGAGCAGTTCTTC,CASSLVPSGAYNEQFF
TRBV19,.,TRBJ1-4,.,TGTGCCAGTAGACAAGGAACAGGGGAAAAACTGTTTTTT,CASRQGTGEKLFF
TRBV4-1,TRBD2,TRBJ2-2,.,TGCGCCAGCAGCCAAGAACTAGCGGCCAACACCGGGGAGCTGTTTTTT,CASSQELAANTGELFF
TRBV4-1,TRBD2,TRBJ2-1,.,TGCGCCAGCAGCCAAGGCTGGGGGGGAGGAACCAATGAGCAGTTCTTC,CASSQGWGGGTNEQFF
TRBV18,.,TRBJ2-7,.,TGTGCCAGCTCACCCGGGCCTATTGAGGGCCAATCCTACGAGCAGTACTTC,CASSPGPIEGQSYEQYF
TRBV6-1,TRBD2,TRBJ2-7,once,TGTGCCAGCAGTGAAGTACTAGCGGGAGGCAACGAGCAGTACTTC,CASSEVLAGGNEQYF
TRBV5-1,.,TRBJ2-5,.,TGCGCCAGCAGCTTTTCCGCTAGCTACGAGACCCAGTACTTC,CASSFSASYETQYF
TRBV10-2,.,TRBJ2-1,.,TGCGCCAGCAGAGTAGCGCCGAGCTCCTACAATGAGCAGTTCTTC,CASRVAPSSYNEQFF
TRBV30,.,TRBJ2-7,once,TGTGCCTGGAGTGCAAGGGGGTTAATCTCCTACGAGCAGTACTTC,CAWSARGLISYEQYF
TRBV6-6,.,TRBJ1-6,.,TGTGCCAGCAGTTACTCGTACAAAGATTCACCCCTCCACTTT,CASSYSYKDSPLHF
TRBV5-1,.,TRBJ2-3,.,TGCGCCAGCAGTTGGACAACGAGCACAGATACGCAGTATTTT,CASSWTTSTDTQYF
TRBV4-1,TRBD2,TRBJ2-5,.,TGCGCCAGCAGCCCCCGAAGGGGGACTAGTCCGCAAGAGACCCAGTACTTC,CASSPRRGTSPQETQYF
TRBV6-5,.,TRBJ2-7,.,TGTGCCAGCAGTTACTCCGGGGACGAGCAGTACTTC,CASSYSGDEQYF
TRBV11-2,TRBD1,TRBJ2-7,.,TGTGCCAGCAGCTTAAAGTTGGGCAGGGGGCCTCCTCTGAACTACGAGCAGTACTTC,CASSLKLGRGPPLNYEQYF